One and the same sample provided the 13 T cell receptor beta chains below, sequenced in a study of blood T cell repertoires in COVID-19. Generated by immunoSEQ multiplex PCR, the TCRdb table keeps only in-frame clones and is missing some. This sample has approximately 310,000 clones, with about 90% found just once. The sequenced material came from peripheral blood. The receptors stem from a woman in her forties or fifties who had recovered from COVID-19.

The rearrangement links TRBV7-9 to TRBJ1-6; possibly TRBD1 for D (5 bases). Trimming stripped 5 bases from V and 2 bases from J, with 13 bases between. The germline V gene encodes CDR1 SEHNR and CDR2 FQNEAQ (reference sequence). The CDR3 length is 16 residues. CDR3 sequence (DNA): TGTGCCAGCAGCCCCCAGGGCGGCGCCTATAATTCACCCCTCCACTTT. Its translation: CASSPQGGAYNSPLHF.

CDR3 sequence: CASSMRQAGQPQHF. CDR3 DNA sequence: TGTGCCAGCAGTATGAGACAGGCAGGTCAGCCCCAGCATTTT. The chain employs TRBV6-5 and TRBJ1-5, with D perhaps matching TRBD1 (6 bases). CDR1 MNHEY and CDR2 SVGAGI come from the germline V gene. The CDR3 is made up of 14 amino acids. V lost 5 bases and J lost 6, with 14 bases in between.

This sequence joins TRBV19 and TRBJ2-5, with D tentatively TRBD2 (5 bases). The germline V gene encodes CDR1 LNHDA and CDR2 SQIVND (reference sequence). Deletions cut 6 bases from V and 4 bases from J, with 12 bases between. CDR3 length: 13 amino acids. The CDR3 coding sequence is TGTGCCAGTAGCCCGGCTAGCAGAGAGACCCAGTACTTC. It translates to CASSPASRETQYF.

The V and J genes are TRBV5-5 and TRBJ2-7; TRBD1 might be the D (5 bases). CDR3 length: 14 amino acids. The V gene lost 5 bases and the J gene lost 6 bases, with 18 bases spanning the gap. Germline lookup yields CDR1 SGHKS and CDR2 YYEKEE (reference sequence). DNA of the CDR3: TGTGCCAGCAGGGCTCAGGGAATACCGGTCGAGCAGTACTTC. Translation: CASRAQGIPVEQYF.

CDR3 sequence (DNA): TGTGCCAGTAGACGACTAGCGGGAGCGTACAATGAGCAGTTCTTC. Protein: CASRRLAGAYNEQFF. The V call is TRBV19, the J call TRBJ2-1; 12 nucleotides line up with TRBD2. The length of the CDR3 is 15 residues. V was pared by 6 bases and J by 4 bases, with 4 bases of the junction left unmatched. Germline-derived CDR1 and CDR2 are LNHDA and SQIVND (reference sequence). Variable domain in full (rest from reference TRBV19 and TRBJ2-1): DGGITQSPKYLFRKEGQNVTLSCEQNLNHDAMYWYRQDPGQGLRLIYYSQIVNDFQKGDIAEGYSVSREKKESFPLTVTSAQKNPTAFYLCASRRLAGAYNEQFFGPGTRLTVL.

V and J are TRBV4-1 and TRBJ1-2; tentative D call: TRBD1 (6 bases). Germline V gives CDR1 MGHRA, CDR2 YSYEKL. The length of the CDR3 is 16 residues. Trimming took 6 bases from V and 0 from J, leaving 17 bases between them. The CDR3 reads CASREDRRGPNYGYTF. CDR3 bases: TGCGCCAGCAGGGAAGATCGCAGGGGCCCTAACTATGGCTACACCTTC.

V and J are TRBV4-3 and TRBJ2-6, with unresolved D. Per germline, CDR1 LGHNA and CDR2 YSLEER. The CDR3 sequence is 17 residues long. Trimming cost V 1 base and J 1 base, with 11 bases left between them. The CDR3 reads CASSQARSGSGANVLTF. DNA for the CDR3: TGCGCCAGCAGCCAAGCCCGTTCAGGATCTGGGGCCAACGTCCTGACTTTC.

The V gene is TRBV7-2, the J gene TRBJ2-7, with a tentative D call TRBD2 (6 bases). From germline, CDR1 is SGHTA and CDR2 FQGNSA. The V gene lost 5 bases and the J gene lost 6 bases, with 14 bases spanning the gap. The CDR3 is 13 residues long. The CDR3 loop reads CASSLFGGSEQYF. The CDR3 coding sequence is TGTGCCAGCAGCCTCTTCGGGGGTAGCGAGCAGTACTTC.

The chain joins TRBV28 to TRBJ1-5; 10 positions agree with TRBD1. This CDR3 is 15 amino acids long. Trimming took 6 bases from V and 7 from J; bases not matched to a gene: 9. Germline loops: CDR1 MDHEN, CDR2 SYDVKM. CDR3 in amino acids: CASSTVRDRGQPQHF. CDR3 sequence (DNA): TGTGCCAGCAGCACGGTCAGGGACAGGGGCCAGCCCCAGCATTTT.

This clone occurred once. Here the CDR3 DNA reads TGTGCCAGCAGCTCCTGGACTAGGTCCAAGGGCTCCTACAATGAGCAGTTCTTC. Protein sequence: CASSSWTRSKGSYNEQFF. This sequence joins TRBV7-9 and TRBJ2-1, with 7 positions matching TRBD2. V trimming: 4 bases; J trimming: 0 bases; junction bases outside the gene matches: 12. CDR1 and CDR2 (germline): SEHNR, FQNEAQ (reference sequence). The CDR3 is 18 amino acids.

The chain recombines TRBV27 with TRBJ1-2; 9 nucleotides line up with TRBD1. This CDR3 spans 16 amino acids. Trimming cost V 8 bases and J 4 bases; bases outside gene matches: 14. Looked up from germline, CDR1 is MNHEY and CDR2 is SMNVEV (reference sequence). Here the CDR3 reads CASSPGTGLVFYGYTF. The CDR3, as DNA: TGTGCCAGCTCACCCGGGACAGGGTTAGTTTTCTATGGCTACACCTTC.

The genes are TRBV19 and TRBJ2-1; D might be TRBD2 (6 bases). V gave up 6 bases and J gave up 2 bases, with 17 bases separating them. In germline, CDR1 is LNHDA, CDR2 SQIVND (reference sequence). The CDR3 is made up of 16 amino acids. In DNA form, the CDR3 reads TGTGCCAGTAGGAATACCGGGACTTTCGCCTACAATGAGCAGTTCTTC. Protein product: CASRNTGTFAYNEQFF.

The V and J genes are TRBV4-1 and TRBJ1-5; a possible D gene is TRBD1 (5 bases). This CDR3 is built from 15 residues. V shed 6 bases and J shed 2 bases, with 14 bases lying between them. Germline-derived CDR1 and CDR2 are MGHRA and YSYEKL. CDR3 sequence reads: CASRKQVLGNQPQHF. DNA of the CDR3: TGCGCCAGCAGAAAACAGGTCTTGGGCAATCAGCCCCAGCATTTT.